This entry is about one TCR beta chain. The target antigen is unknown. The repertoire was sequenced with immunoSEQ multiplex PCR; TCRdb's copy has only in-frame clones and lacks some. The table lists 11,000 to 15,000 clones, approximately 82% of them singletons. The V and J ends lost 5 bases and 1 base respectively, with 13 bases between them. The CDR3 length is 14 residues. Per the germline V gene, CDR1 is SGHRS and CDR2 is YFSETQ. Every single patient, without exception, relapsed after autologous stem cell transplantation, and brentuximab vedotin exposure varied. This sample was included in a study of PD-1 blockade in classical Hodgkin lymphoma. Study-level points and caveats: Healthy donors were reported to have higher baseline TCR diversity than newly diagnosed patients. Nothing has yet pinned down what causes the repertoire differences, possibly disease activity or prior therapy.

The sample here was peripheral blood mononuclear cells (PBMCs), taken before the second cycle of nivolumab. The J gene is TRBJ2-7, the V gene TRBV5-1, with a possible D match to TRBD1 (6 bases). This receptor was taken from a human donor with classical Hodgkin lymphoma. The CDR3 DNA is TGCGCCAGCAGTGATGGGACACCATCCTACGAGCAGTACTTC. Protein: CASSDGTPSYEQYF.